The 2 T cell receptor beta chains below come from one sample, sequenced in a study of blood T cells in healthy people across ages. A second roughly 6 to 11 cycle PCR used barcoded and J-beta primers. TCRdb re-called the 5' RACE reads through MiXCR, storing one row per CDR3 protein. The table has some 1.4 million distinct CDR3 sequences, approximately 38% seen once. The sample was blood. The receptor set was obtained from a woman under 30 in good health.

J is TRBJ2-3 and V is TRBV20-1; D may correspond to TRBD1 or TRBD2 (5 bases each). CDR1 and CDR2 from the germline V gene are DFQATT and SNEGSKA (reference sequence). V shed 0 bases and J shed 4 bases, with 20 bases lying between them. The length of the CDR3 is 17 residues. DNA of the CDR3: TGCAGTGCTAGAGACCCCGGGGTGGGGCGATGGGCAGATACGCAGTATTTT. This translates into CSARDPGVGRWADTQYF.

The V gene is TRBV5-1, the J gene TRBJ1-1, with D perhaps matching TRBD1 (5 bases). The CDR3 consists of 14 residues. Between the trimmed V and J ends, which lost 2 bases and 6 bases, there was a span of 14 bases. Germline lookup yields CDR1 SGHRS and CDR2 YFSETQ. Here the CDR3 reads CASSFGGTLAEAFF. The DNA of the CDR3 is TGCGCCAGCAGCTTTGGCGGGACGCTCGCTGAAGCTTTCTTT.